The 5 T cell receptor beta chains in this list originate from one sample, sequenced in a study of cytomegalovirus exposure and HLA in healthy donors. Amplification used 60 Vbeta primers and 13 Jbeta primers. TCRdb's copy holds only in-frame clones and misses some; the assay was immunoSEQ multiplex PCR. Of more than 95,000 clones in the sample, over 70% were seen once. Sequenced: PBMCs. These TCRs come from a man aged 50 to 59 in good health and CMV-seropositive.

This chain connects TRBV11-2 to TRBJ2-2, with 7 bases aligning to TRBD1. The CDR3 extends over 17 amino acids. Trimming at V came to 3 bases and at J to 1 base, leaving 8 bases not matched to a gene. The germline V gene encodes CDR1 SGHAT and CDR2 FQNNGV. The CDR3 here is CASSLTSRGRNTGELFF. The DNA for the CDR3 is TGTGCCAGCAGCTTGACCTCGAGGGGGCGGAACACCGGGGAGCTGTTTTTT.

The chain uses TRBV28 and TRBJ2-2; possibly TRBD2 for D (5 bases). Looked up from germline, CDR1 is MDHEN and CDR2 is SYDVKM. The CDR3 consists of 14 residues. V was pared by 6 bases and J by 5 bases, with 13 bases between. CDR3 in amino acids: CASSTGITTGELFF. The CDR3, as DNA: TGTGCCAGCAGCACGGGGATTACAACCGGGGAGCTGTTTTTT.

The chain recombines TRBV6-1 with TRBJ1-3; a possible D gene is TRBD1 (5 bases). Trimming pared 1 base from V and 4 bases from J, leaving 17 bases between. Germline-derived CDR1 and CDR2 are MNHNS and SASEGT. This CDR3 contains 17 residues. As DNA, the CDR3 is TGTGCCAGCAGTGAAGTGGTGCCCGGGGACTTCGGAAACACCATATATTTT. It translates to CASSEVVPGDFGNTIYF.

The V and J genes are TRBV28 and TRBJ1-5, with a weak D call TRBD1 (6 bases). With 4 bases removed from V and 6 bases from J, the gap between germline ends came to 19 bases. Germline CDR1 and CDR2: MDHEN and SYDVKM. This CDR3 has 16 amino acids. The DNA for the CDR3 is TGTGCCAGCAGTTCGACCTTGTGGGGGCGTGGTCAGCCCCAGCATTTT. Its translation is CASSSTLWGRGQPQHF.

This chain uses TRBV19 with TRBJ2-1; 12 positions match TRBD2. The CDR3 loop spans 17 amino acids. Germline-derived CDR1 and CDR2 are LNHDA and SQIVND (reference sequence). The trim removed 7 bases at V and 3 bases at J, leaving 10 bases unmatched. CDR3: CASTFGLAGGFYNEQFF. CDR3 sequence (DNA): TGTGCCAGTACCTTCGGGCTAGCGGGAGGGTTCTACAATGAGCAGTTCTTC.